There are a few counts of the clone carrying this T cell receptor (beta chain). Its antigen is still unknown. This entry is derived from a study of human T cells and chemical hapten exposure. The wider study: In the sensitization step, 2% DPC was placed on approximately 2 cm by approximately 2 cm of upper inner arm skin. Variability of per-sample TCR yields stemmed mainly from small differences in pooled library volume.

Whole-study results and caveats: Expanded TCRs created a significantly greater count of big CDR3 similarity clusters than controls did.

The sample's time point: patch test 1, 2 weeks after DPC sensitization. Documented treatment: therapeutic diphenylcyclopropenone sensitization with weekly scalp DPC. TCRdb analysed the RACE reads with MiXCR anew, one entry per CDR3 protein. The sample gives around 190,000 distinct CDR3 sequences, about a fifth of which show up once; under 7% is in the top ten. This CDR3 comprises 16 residues. CDR1 and CDR2 from the germline V gene are LGHNA and YNFKEQ. Trimming removed 1 base from V and 3 bases from J, with 15 bases in between. The source of this sequence is a woman between 50 and 59 years old with alopecia areata. Some clones in this sample may be carry-over from other donors' samples. The rearrangement uses TRBV4-2 and TRBJ2-5; possibly TRBD2 for D (6 bases). The material was whole blood, obtained in connection with sensitization to the hapten diphenylcyclopropenone (DPC). The CDR3 reads CASSQGTGVTEETQYF. In DNA, the CDR3 is TGTGCCAGCAGCCAAGGGACGGGAGTCACGGAAGAGACCCAGTACTTC.